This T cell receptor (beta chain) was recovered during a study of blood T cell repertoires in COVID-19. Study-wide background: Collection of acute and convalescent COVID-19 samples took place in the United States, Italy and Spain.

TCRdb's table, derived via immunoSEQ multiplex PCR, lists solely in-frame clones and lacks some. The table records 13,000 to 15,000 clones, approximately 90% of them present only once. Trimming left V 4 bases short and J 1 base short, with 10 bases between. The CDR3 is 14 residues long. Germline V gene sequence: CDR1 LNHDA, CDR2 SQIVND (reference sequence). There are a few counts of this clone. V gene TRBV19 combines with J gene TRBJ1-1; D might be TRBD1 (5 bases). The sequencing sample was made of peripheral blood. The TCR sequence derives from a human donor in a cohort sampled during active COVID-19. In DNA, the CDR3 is TGTGCCAGTAGTAAACAGGCCACGAACACTGAAGCTTTCTTT. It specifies CASSKQATNTEAFF.